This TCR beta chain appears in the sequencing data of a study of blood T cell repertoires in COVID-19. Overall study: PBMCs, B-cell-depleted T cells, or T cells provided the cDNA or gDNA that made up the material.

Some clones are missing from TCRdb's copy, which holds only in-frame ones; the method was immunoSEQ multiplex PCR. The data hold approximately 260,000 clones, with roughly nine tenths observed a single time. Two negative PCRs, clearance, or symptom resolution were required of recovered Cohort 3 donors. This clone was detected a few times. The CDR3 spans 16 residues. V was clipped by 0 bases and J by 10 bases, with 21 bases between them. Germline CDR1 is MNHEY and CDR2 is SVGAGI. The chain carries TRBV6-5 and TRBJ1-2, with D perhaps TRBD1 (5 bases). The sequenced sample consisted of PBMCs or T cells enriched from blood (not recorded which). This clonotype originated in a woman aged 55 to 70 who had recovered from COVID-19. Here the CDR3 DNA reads TGTGCCAGCAGTTACTCGGCCGGTCAGGGTGCTATGTCCTACACCTTC. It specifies CASSYSAGQGAMSYTF.